The 30 T cell receptor beta chains in this list originate from one sample, sequenced in a study of blood T cell repertoires in COVID-19. Assay: immunoSEQ multiplex PCR; the TCRdb copy retains only in-frame clones and omits some. The data show around 250,000 clones, 80% to 90% seen once. Sequenced material: PBMCs or T cells enriched from blood (not recorded which). Receptors originate from a man between 18 and 35 years old who had recovered from COVID-19.

The V gene is TRBV6-2 or TRBV6-3, the J gene TRBJ2-7, with a weak D call TRBD1 (5 bases). The CDR3 is 13 residues long. Trimming took off 0 bases at V and 2 bases at J, with 5 bases between the two ends. Germline loops: CDR1 MNHEY, CDR2 SVGEGT. CDR3 nucleotide sequence: TGTGCCAGCAGTTACTCGGACACCTACGAGCAGTACTTC. Translation gives CASSYSDTYEQYF.

The V gene is TRBV23-1, the J gene TRBJ2-7; D unresolved. TRBV23-1 is reported as an ORF; its role is uncertain. The CDR3 sequence is 15 residues long. Deletions cut 0 bases from V and 6 bases from J, with 15 bases between. The CDR3, as DNA: TGCGCCAGCAGTCAATCTTACAGTATGGCAGGCGAGCAGTACTTC. Translated, it gives CASSQSYSMAGEQYF.

This chain uses TRBV12-5 with TRBJ2-1; D may be TRBD2 (6 bases). Per germline, CDR1 LGHNT and CDR2 FRNRAP. The CDR3 is 17 amino acids. The ends were cut back, 0 bases at V and 6 bases at J, with 18 bases in the middle. CDR3 amino acids: CASGLVPSTSPANEQFF. The CDR3 DNA follows: TGTGCTAGTGGTTTGGTACCGTCTACTAGCCCGGCCAATGAGCAGTTCTTC.

This clone was detected only a few times. V usage is TRBV4-1 and J usage is TRBJ2-1; 11 bases fit TRBD2. Germline CDR1 MGHRA, CDR2 YSYEKL. This CDR3 has 19 amino acids. J gave up 0 bases and V 2 bases, and 9 bases lay outside the gene matches. The CDR3 DNA reads as TGCGCCAGCAGCCAACTCCTTGATACTAGCGGGAGCTCCTACAATGAGCAGTTCTTC. Protein: CASSQLLDTSGSSYNEQFF.

V gene TRBV12-3 or TRBV12-4 combines with J gene TRBJ1-2; 7 bases fit TRBD1. The CDR3 has 13 amino acids. The ends lost 5 bases at V and 5 bases at J; junction bases unmatched: 5. The CDR3 sequence: CASSTDREYGYTF. The CDR3 DNA is TGTGCCAGCAGTACAGACAGGGAGTATGGCTACACCTTC.

The genes are TRBV5-1 and TRBJ2-5, with 9 positions matching TRBD1. Germline trimming cut 4 bases from V and 5 bases from J; bases unmatched to any gene: 6. Germline lookup yields CDR1 SGHRS and CDR2 YFSETQ. The CDR3 has 14 amino acids. For the CDR3, the DNA is TGCGCCAGCAGCGGGGGACAGGGTGGCGAGACCCAGTACTTC. The encoded protein is CASSGGQGGETQYF.

The chain carries TRBV2 and TRBJ2-5; 7 positions match TRBD1. V shed 8 bases and J 3 bases; nucleotides not matched to a gene: 9. The CDR3 sequence is 14 residues long. Germline V gene sequence: CDR1 SNHLY, CDR2 FYNNEI. The CDR3 DNA reads as TGTGCCAGCCCACCTGGGACAGCGAAAGAGACCCAGTACTTC. Translation: CASPPGTAKETQYF.

The chain joins TRBV5-8 to TRBJ1-1, with a tentative D call TRBD1 (6 bases). The germline V and J ends were trimmed by 3 bases and 3 bases, with 12 bases remaining between them. Looked up from germline, CDR1 is SGHTS and CDR2 is YDEGEE. The CDR3 runs 14 residues. The CDR3 nucleotides read TGTGCCAGCAGCTCAACAGGGTGGGACACTGAAGCTTTCTTT. This sequence encodes CASSSTGWDTEAFF.

V usage is TRBV6-5 and J usage is TRBJ2-7, with D perhaps matching TRBD2 (5 bases). V lost 5 bases, J lost 3 bases, and 11 bases lay in between. Germline CDR1 is MNHEY and CDR2 is SVGAGI. CDR3 length equals 13 residues. The CDR3 reads CASSRPAGYEQYF. DNA for the CDR3: TGTGCCAGCAGTCGGCCGGCGGGCTACGAGCAGTACTTC.

The chain recombines TRBV7-2 with TRBJ1-5; 7 bases agree with TRBD1. J was trimmed by 6 bases and V by 4 bases; bases with no gene match: 6. The CDR3 has 14 amino acids. In germline, CDR1 is SGHTA, CDR2 FQGNSA. CDR3 DNA sequence: TGTGCCAGCAGCTCCCGACAGGGTAGTCAGCCCCAGCATTTT. Its protein is CASSSRQGSQPQHF.

This clone occurred a few times. The V gene is TRBV10-3, the J gene TRBJ1-5, with 9 bases lining up with TRBD1. Trimming cost V 5 bases and J 7 bases; bases outside gene matches: 6. CDR1 and CDR2 (germline): ENHRY, SYGVKD. The CDR3 length is 14 residues. CDR3 DNA sequence: TGTGCCATCAGTATCACAGGGGGCCGGCAGCCCCAGCATTTT. Translating it yields CAISITGGRQPQHF.

The chain has TRBV24-1 and TRBJ1-2; D is ambiguous. Germline values: CDR1 KGHDR, CDR2 SFDVKD. The V gene lost 11 bases and the J gene lost 3 bases, with 9 bases spanning the gap. CDR3 length equals 11 residues. The chain's CDR3 is CAIEEDYGYTF. The CDR3 bases are TGTGCCATCGAAGAGGACTATGGCTACACCTTC.

This chain uses TRBV27 with TRBJ1-1, with D perhaps TRBD1 (6 bases). Germline V gene lookup returns CDR1 MNHEY and CDR2 SMNVEV (reference sequence). Trimming shortened V by 8 bases and J by 0 bases, and 22 bases separated the two germline ends. The CDR3 has 17 residues. CDR3 loop: CASGLHRDPALNTEAFF. CDR3 DNA sequence: TGTGCCAGCGGCCTTCACAGGGACCCAGCCTTGAACACTGAAGCTTTCTTT.

This clone showed up just a few times. J is TRBJ1-6 and V is TRBV28; D unresolved. V lost 7 bases to trimming and J lost 6 bases, with 10 bases between them. From germline, CDR1 is MDHEN and CDR2 SYDVKM. This CDR3 has 13 amino acids. CDR3 loop: CASKREINSPLHF. CDR3 bases: TGTGCCAGCAAACGGGAGATTAATTCACCCCTCCACTTT.

The rearrangement joins TRBV4-1 to TRBJ1-1, with D uncertain. V shed 6 bases and J shed 4 bases, with 18 bases lying between them. The CDR3 contains 15 residues. CDR1 MGHRA and CDR2 YSYEKL come from the germline V gene. CDR3 nucleotides: TGCGCCAGCAGTCCCCACGCGGTGCCGGTCACTGAAGCTTTCTTT. This codes for CASSPHAVPVTEAFF.

The chain recombines TRBV3-1 (or the pseudogene TRBV3-2) with TRBJ1-1, with D unresolved. Trimming pared 1 base from V and 1 base from J, leaving 13 bases between. This CDR3 is 16 amino acids long. CDR1 and CDR2 (germline): LGHDT, YNNKEL (reference sequence). CDR3 coding DNA: TGTGCCAGCAGCCAAGTCGGTCTCCTCGGGAACACTGAAGCTTTCTTT. It translates to CASSQVGLLGNTEAFF.

The rearrangement links TRBV5-4 to TRBJ2-1; perhaps TRBD1 as D (6 bases). V lost 5 bases to trimming and J lost 10 bases, with 16 bases between them. There are 13 residues in the CDR3. Germline CDR1 is SGHNT and CDR2 is YYREEE (reference sequence). This chain's CDR3 is CASRPTGRVEQFF. DNA of the CDR3: TGTGCCAGCAGACCGACAGGAAGAGTGGAGCAGTTCTTC.

The rearrangement joins TRBV10-3 to TRBJ2-1, with 13 bases fitting TRBD2. CDR3 length equals 15 residues. Germline CDR1 is ENHRY and CDR2 is SYGVKD. With V trimmed by 3 bases and J by 7 bases, 3 bases remained unmatched. CDR3 in DNA: TGTGCCATCAGTGAAGGACTAGCGGGAGTAAATGAGCAGTTCTTC. This sequence encodes CAISEGLAGVNEQFF.

The rearrangement uses TRBV2 and TRBJ1-2; D gene uncertain. V was shortened by 2 bases and J by 8 bases, with 9 bases between the two germline ends. Germline assignment: CDR1 SNHLY and CDR2 FYNNEI. There are 12 residues in the CDR3. The CDR3 loop reads CASSESGGGYTF. In DNA form, the CDR3 reads TGTGCCAGCAGTGAATCAGGAGGAGGCTACACCTTC.

The chain combines TRBV6-5 with TRBJ2-7, with 7 bases identical to TRBD1. Trimming removed 5 bases from V and 0 bases from J; junction bases left unmatched: 7. Germline loops: CDR1 MNHEY, CDR2 SVGAGI. The CDR3 spans 15 residues. CDR3 in amino acids: CASSMTGISSYEQYF. The DNA for the CDR3 is TGTGCCAGCAGTATGACAGGGATCAGCTCCTACGAGCAGTACTTC.

The rearrangement joins TRBV30 to TRBJ1-4, with 7 bases fitting TRBD1. There are 15 residues in the CDR3. Germline V lookup: CDR1 GTSNPN, CDR2 SVGIG (reference sequence). Trimming at V came to 2 bases and at J to 5 bases, leaving 8 bases not matched to a gene. The CDR3 reads CAWSRGGSNNEKLFF. In nucleotides, the CDR3 is TGTGCCTGGAGTCGAGGGGGCAGCAACAATGAAAAACTGTTTTTT.

The V and J genes are TRBV7-9 and TRBJ2-5; 7 nucleotides agree with TRBD2. The germline V gene has CDR1 SEHNR and CDR2 FQNEAQ (reference sequence). V was clipped by 2 bases and J by 5 bases; unmatched bases: 5. The CDR3 extends over 14 amino acids. The CDR3 spells CASSLSGVYETQYF. CDR3 in DNA: TGTGCCAGCAGCTTAAGCGGGGTCTACGAGACCCAGTACTTC. Drawing the rest from reference TRBV7-9 and TRBJ2-5, the complete variable domain is DTGVSQNPRHKITKRGQNVTFRCDPISEHNRLYWYRQTLGQGPEFLTYFQNEAQLEKSRLLSDRFSAERPKGSFSTLEIQRTEQGDSAMYLCASSLSGVYETQYFGPGTRLLVL.

The V call is TRBV11-2, the J call TRBJ1-3, with D uncertain. The germline gives CDR1 SGHAT, CDR2 FQNNGV. CDR3 length: 18 amino acids. Deletions cut 0 bases from V and 4 bases from J, with 19 bases between. CDR3 residues: CASSLERTTRVGGNTIYF. The CDR3 coding sequence is TGTGCCAGCAGCTTAGAGAGAACTACACGGGTCGGAGGAAACACCATATATTTT.

For this clone: Germline and junction disagree at one end, which may indicate a read error. The chain recombines TRBV7-7 with TRBJ2-1, with TRBD1 matching over 9 bases. Germline V lookup: CDR1 SSHAT, CDR2 FNYEAQ (reference sequence). This CDR3 contains 15 residues. CDR3 bases: TGTGCTAGCAGCTTAGGGACAGGGATTATGAATGAGCAGTTCTTC. Amino acids: CASSLGTGIMNEQFF.

The rearrangement joins TRBV6-5 to TRBJ1-2; D unresolved. The CDR3 sequence is 16 residues long. The germline V and J ends were trimmed by 0 bases and 4 bases, with 15 bases remaining between them. Germline V lookup: CDR1 MNHEY, CDR2 SVGAGI. DNA of the CDR3: TGTGCCAGCAGTTACTCTTCATCATTGGAGGGCTATGGCTACACCTTC. Translating it yields CASSYSSSLEGYGYTF.

The V call is TRBV9, the J call TRBJ2-3, with 12 bases fitting TRBD2. The trim removed 3 bases at V and 5 bases at J, leaving 13 bases unmatched. This CDR3 contains 18 residues. The germline V gene encodes CDR1 SGDLS and CDR2 YYNGEE. The CDR3 loop is CASSDRLAGANLQDTQYF. As DNA, the CDR3 is TGTGCCAGCAGCGACCGACTAGCGGGAGCGAATTTACAAGATACGCAGTATTTT.

The chain links TRBV5-6 to TRBJ2-7, with 9 bases lining up with TRBD2. The J segment lost 5 bases and the V segment lost 1 base, leaving 13 bases of the junction unmatched. CDR1 and CDR2 (germline): SGHDT, YYEEEE. The CDR3 has 17 residues. CDR3 DNA: TGTGCCAGCAGCTTGCTCGCGGGAGGGCTTCCGTCGGACGAGCAGTACTTC. Its translation: CASSLLAGGLPSDEQYF.

This clone was seen a single time. This chain links TRBV3-1 (or the pseudogene TRBV3-2) with TRBJ1-2; D is uncertain. The CDR3 loop spans 14 amino acids. Germline V CDR1 and CDR2: LGHDT, YNNKEL (reference sequence). The V gene lost 3 bases and the J gene lost 2 bases, with 10 bases spanning the gap. Here the CDR3 DNA reads TGTGCCAGCAGCCACGGTTTCCCCAACTATGGCTACACCTTC. This translates into CASSHGFPNYGYTF.

In the case of this clone: The CDR3 carries no conserved terminal phenylalanine or tryptophan, so it likely arises from a read error. The limits of the CDR3 on the DNA are not certain, so only TCRdb's listed CDR3 is given. The chain carries TRBV27 and TRBJ2-7; the table gives TRBD1 as D, unverified against the DNA. From its first to its last residue, the CDR3 has 11 amino acids. Germline V lookup: CDR1 MNHEY, CDR2 SMNVEV (reference sequence). The CDR3 spells CASSLGQGTPS.

The genes are TRBV12-2 and TRBJ2-7; the tabulated D call, TRBD2, remains unverified against the DNA. TRBV12-2 has pseudogene status. The CDR3 is 15 amino acids. This chain's CDR3 is CASPTSGSELYEQYF. The CDR3 region has the DNA TGTGCAAGTCCAACTAGCGGGAGTGAGCTCTACGAGCAGTACTTC.